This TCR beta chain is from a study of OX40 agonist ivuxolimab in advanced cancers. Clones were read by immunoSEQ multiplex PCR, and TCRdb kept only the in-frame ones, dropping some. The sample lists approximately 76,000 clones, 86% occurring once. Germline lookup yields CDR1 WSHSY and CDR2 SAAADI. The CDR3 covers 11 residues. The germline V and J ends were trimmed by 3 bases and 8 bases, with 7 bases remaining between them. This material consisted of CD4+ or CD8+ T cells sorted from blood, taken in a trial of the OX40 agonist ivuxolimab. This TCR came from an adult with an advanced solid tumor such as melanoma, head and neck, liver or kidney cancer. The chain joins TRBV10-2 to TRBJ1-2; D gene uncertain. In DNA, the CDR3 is TGCGCCAGCAGTGATCGGGGAGGCTACACCTTC. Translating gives CASSDRGGYTF.